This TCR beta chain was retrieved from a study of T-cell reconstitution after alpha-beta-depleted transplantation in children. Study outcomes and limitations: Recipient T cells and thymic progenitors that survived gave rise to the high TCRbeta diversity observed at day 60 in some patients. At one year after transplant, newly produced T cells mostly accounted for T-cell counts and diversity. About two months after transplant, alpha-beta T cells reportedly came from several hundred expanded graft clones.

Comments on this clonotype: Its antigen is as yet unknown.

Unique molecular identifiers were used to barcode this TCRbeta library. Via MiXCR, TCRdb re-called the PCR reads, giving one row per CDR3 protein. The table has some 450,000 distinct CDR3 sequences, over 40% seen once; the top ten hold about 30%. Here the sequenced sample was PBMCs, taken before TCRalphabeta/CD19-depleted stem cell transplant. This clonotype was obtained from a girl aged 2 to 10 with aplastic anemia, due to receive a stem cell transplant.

Here the CDR3 reads CASSPRASGANVLTF. The CDR3 region has the DNA TGTGCCAGCAGCCCACGAGCTTCTGGGGCCAACGTCCTGACTTTC. This sequence joins TRBV7-2 and TRBJ2-6; D not certain. CDR3 length: 15 amino acids. Germline V gene sequence: CDR1 SGHTA, CDR2 FQGNSA. Trimming stripped 5 bases from V and 1 base from J, with 9 bases between. Together with reference TRBV7-2 and TRBJ2-6, the CDR3 gives the full variable domain: GAGVSQSPSNKVTEKGKDVELRCDPISGHTALYWYRQSLGQGLEFLIYFQGNSAPDKSGLPSDRFSAERTGGSVSTLTIQRTQQEDSAVYLCASSPRASGANVLTFGAGSRLTVL.